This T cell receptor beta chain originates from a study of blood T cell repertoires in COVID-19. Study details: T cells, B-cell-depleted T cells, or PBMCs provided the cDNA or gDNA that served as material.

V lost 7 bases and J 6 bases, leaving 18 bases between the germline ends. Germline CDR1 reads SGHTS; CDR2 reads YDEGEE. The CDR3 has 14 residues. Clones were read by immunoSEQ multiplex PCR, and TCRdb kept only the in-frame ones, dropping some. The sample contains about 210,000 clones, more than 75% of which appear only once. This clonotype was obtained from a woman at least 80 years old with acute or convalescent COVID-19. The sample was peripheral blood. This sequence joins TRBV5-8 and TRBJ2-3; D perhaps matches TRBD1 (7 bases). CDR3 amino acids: CASHLRGATDTQYF. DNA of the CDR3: TGTGCCAGCCACCTCAGGGGGGCGACTGATACGCAGTATTTT.